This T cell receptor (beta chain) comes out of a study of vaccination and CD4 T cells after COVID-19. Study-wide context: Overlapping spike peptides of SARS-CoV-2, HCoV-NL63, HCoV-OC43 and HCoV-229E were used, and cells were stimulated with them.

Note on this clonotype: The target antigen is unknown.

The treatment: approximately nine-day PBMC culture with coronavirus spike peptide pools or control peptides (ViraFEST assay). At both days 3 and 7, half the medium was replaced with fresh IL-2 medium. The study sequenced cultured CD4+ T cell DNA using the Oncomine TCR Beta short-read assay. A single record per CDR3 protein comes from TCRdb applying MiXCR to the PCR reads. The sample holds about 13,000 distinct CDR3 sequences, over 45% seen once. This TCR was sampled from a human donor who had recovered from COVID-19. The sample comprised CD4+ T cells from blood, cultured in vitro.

This CDR3 reads CASSPLGNTEAFF. CDR3 sequence (DNA): TGCGCCAGCAGCCCCCTAGGGAACACTGAAGCTTTCTTT. This chain connects TRBV5-1 to TRBJ1-1; unclear D gene. V lost 4 bases to trimming and J lost 1 base, with 8 bases between them. Germline V gene data show CDR1 as SGHRS and CDR2 as YFSETQ. The CDR3 runs to 13 residues.